The TCR beta chain described here comes from a study of Tregs in tolerant kidney transplant recipients. General observations from the study: Tregs expanded with activated donor B cells seemed most donor-specific. Findings come from small patient numbers and require larger validation. This study did not directly address biological reproducibility.

CDR3 size: 18 residues. J gave up 3 bases and V 10 bases, and 20 bases lay outside the gene matches. CDR1 and CDR2 from the germline V gene are LNHDA and SQIVND (reference sequence). With respect to this clone: Antigen specificity is unknown.

Thawed PBMCs were FACS-sorted into unstimulated CD4+CD25+CD127- regulatory T cells, CD4+CD25- non-regulatory cells, CD4 and CD8 cells. The data were produced by immunoSEQ multiplex PCR, yet TCRdb's version contains in-frame clones alone and is incomplete. The sample yields roughly 250,000 clones, about four fifths seen once. This sequence joins TRBV19 and TRBJ1-5; 8 bases map to TRBD1. Sequencing was carried out using CD4+ T cells from blood. The TCR originated in a human donor in good health. CDR3 protein: CAIGGPTGGRGPNQPQHF. In nucleotides, the CDR3 is TGTGCCATCGGAGGACCTACAGGGGGAAGGGGCCCCAATCAGCCCCAGCATTTT. The full variable domain, in which reference TRBV19 and TRBJ1-5 provide the parts outside the CDR3, is DGGITQSPKYLFRKEGQNVTLSCEQNLNHDAMYWYRQDPGQGLRLIYYSQIVNDFQKGDIAEGYSVSREKKESFPLTVTSAQKNPTAFYLCAIGGPTGGRGPNQPQHFGDGTRLSIL.